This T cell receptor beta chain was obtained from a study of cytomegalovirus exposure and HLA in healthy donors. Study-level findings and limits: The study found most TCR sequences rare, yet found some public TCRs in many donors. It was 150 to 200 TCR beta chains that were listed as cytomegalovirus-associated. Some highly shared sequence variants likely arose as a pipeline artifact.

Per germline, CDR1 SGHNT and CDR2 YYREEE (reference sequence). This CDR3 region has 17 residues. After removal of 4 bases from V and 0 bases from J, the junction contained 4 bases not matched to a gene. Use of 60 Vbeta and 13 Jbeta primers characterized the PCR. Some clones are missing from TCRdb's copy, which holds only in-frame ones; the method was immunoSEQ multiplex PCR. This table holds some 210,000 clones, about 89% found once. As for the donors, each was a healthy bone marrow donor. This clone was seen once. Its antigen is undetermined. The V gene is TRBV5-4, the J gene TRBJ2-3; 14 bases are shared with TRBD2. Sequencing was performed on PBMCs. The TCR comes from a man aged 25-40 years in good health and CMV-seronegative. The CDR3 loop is CASSPGTSGGSTDTQYF. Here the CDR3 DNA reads TGTGCCAGCAGCCCTGGGACTAGCGGGGGTAGCACAGATACGCAGTATTTT.